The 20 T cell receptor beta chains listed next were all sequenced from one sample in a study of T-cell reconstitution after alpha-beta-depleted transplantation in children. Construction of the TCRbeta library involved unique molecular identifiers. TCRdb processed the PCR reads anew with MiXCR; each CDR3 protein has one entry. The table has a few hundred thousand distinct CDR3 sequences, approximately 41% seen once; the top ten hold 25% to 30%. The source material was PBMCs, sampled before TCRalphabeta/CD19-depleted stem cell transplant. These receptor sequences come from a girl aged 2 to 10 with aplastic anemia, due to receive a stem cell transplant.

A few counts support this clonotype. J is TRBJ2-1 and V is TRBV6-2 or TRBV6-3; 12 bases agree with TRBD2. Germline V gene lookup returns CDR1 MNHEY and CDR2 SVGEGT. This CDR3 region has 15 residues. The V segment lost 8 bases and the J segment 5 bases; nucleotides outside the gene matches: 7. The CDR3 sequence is CASLHGTSGHNEQFF. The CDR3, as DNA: TGTGCCAGCCTTCATGGGACTAGCGGGCACAATGAGCAGTTCTTC.

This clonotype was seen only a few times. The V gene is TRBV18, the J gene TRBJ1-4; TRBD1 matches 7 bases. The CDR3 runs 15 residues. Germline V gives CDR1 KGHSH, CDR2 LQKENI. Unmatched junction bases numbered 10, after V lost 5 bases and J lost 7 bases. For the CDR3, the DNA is TGTGCCAGCTCAGCATGGAGGCAGGGGGTTGAAAAACTGTTTTTT. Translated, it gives CASSAWRQGVEKLFF.

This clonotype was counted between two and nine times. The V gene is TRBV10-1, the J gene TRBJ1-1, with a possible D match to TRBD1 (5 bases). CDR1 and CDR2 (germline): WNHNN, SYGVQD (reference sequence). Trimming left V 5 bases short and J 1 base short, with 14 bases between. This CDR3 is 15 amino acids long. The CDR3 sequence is CASSPQGRRNTEAFF. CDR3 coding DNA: TGCGCCAGCAGTCCCCAGGGTCGACGGAACACTGAAGCTTTCTTT.

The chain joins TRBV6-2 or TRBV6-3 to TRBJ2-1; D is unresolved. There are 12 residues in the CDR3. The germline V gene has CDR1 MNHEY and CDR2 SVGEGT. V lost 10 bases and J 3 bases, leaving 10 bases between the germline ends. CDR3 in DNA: TGTGCCACCCGATGGAACTACAATGAGCAGTTCTTC. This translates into CATRWNYNEQFF.

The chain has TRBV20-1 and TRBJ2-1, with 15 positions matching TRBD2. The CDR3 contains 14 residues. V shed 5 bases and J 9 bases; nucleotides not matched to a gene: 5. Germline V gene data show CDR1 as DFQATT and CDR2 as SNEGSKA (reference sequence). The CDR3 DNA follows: TGCAGTGCTGACCCGGGACTAGCGGGGGGTGAGCAGTTCTTC. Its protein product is CSADPGLAGGEQFF.

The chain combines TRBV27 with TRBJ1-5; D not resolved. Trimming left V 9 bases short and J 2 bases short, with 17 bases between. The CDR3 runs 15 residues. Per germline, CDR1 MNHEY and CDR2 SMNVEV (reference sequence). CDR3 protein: CASPLGGVGNQPQHF. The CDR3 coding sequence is TGTGCCAGTCCGTTGGGTGGGGTGGGCAATCAGCCCCAGCATTTT.

The CDR3 is CSASASPAGEETQYF. The CDR3 DNA follows: TGCAGTGCTAGTGCTTCCCCGGCGGGTGAGGAGACCCAGTACTTC. The chain joins TRBV20-1 to TRBJ2-5, with D possibly matching TRBD2 (5 bases). With 3 bases removed from V and 5 bases from J, the gap between germline ends came to 19 bases. The CDR3 consists of 15 residues. Germline assignment: CDR1 DFQATT and CDR2 SNEGSKA (reference sequence).

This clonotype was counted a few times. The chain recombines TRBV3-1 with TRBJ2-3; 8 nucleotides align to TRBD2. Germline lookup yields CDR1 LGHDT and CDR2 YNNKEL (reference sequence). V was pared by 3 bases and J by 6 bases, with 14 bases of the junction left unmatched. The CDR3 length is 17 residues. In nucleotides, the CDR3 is TGTGCCAGCAGCCATGTGGCGGGAGGTCTCATGGGGGATACGCAGTATTTT. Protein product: CASSHVAGGLMGDTQYF.

The chain's CDR3 is CASSLMTGPPQANVLTF. The CDR3 bases are TGTGCCAGCAGCTTAATGACGGGACCTCCTCAAGCCAACGTCCTGACTTTC. This rearrangement joins TRBV7-2 to TRBJ2-6, with D perhaps TRBD1 or TRBD2 (5 bases each). Between the trimmed V and J ends, which lost 2 bases and 7 bases, there was a span of 18 bases. CDR1 is SGHTA, CDR2 FQGNSA, per germline. This CDR3 is built from 17 residues.

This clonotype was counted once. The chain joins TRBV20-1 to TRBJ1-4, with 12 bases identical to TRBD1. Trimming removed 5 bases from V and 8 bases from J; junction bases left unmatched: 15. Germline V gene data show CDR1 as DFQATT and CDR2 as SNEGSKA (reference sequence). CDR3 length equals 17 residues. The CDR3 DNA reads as TGCAGTGCTGCTCGTCCCGGGACAGGGGGCCGGGGCGAAAAACTGTTTTTT. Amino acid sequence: CSAARPGTGGRGEKLFF.

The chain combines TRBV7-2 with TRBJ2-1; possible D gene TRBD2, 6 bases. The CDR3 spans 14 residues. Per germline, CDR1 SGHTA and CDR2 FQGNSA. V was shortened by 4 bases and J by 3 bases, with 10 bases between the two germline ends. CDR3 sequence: CASSYGTVYNEQFF. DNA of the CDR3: TGTGCCAGCAGCTACGGGACTGTCTACAATGAGCAGTTCTTC.

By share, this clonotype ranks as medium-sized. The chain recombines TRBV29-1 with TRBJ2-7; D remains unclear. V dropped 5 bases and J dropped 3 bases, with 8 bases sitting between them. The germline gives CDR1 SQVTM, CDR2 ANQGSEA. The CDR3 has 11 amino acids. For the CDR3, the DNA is TGCAGCGTTTTCAGAGACTACGAGCAGTACTTC. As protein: CSVFRDYEQYF.

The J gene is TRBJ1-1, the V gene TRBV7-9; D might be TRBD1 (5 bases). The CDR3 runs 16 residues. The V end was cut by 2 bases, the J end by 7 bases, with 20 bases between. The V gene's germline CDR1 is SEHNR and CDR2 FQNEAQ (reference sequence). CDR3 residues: CASSLSLRGSKVEAFF. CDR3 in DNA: TGTGCCAGCAGCTTATCGTTAAGGGGATCCAAAGTTGAAGCTTTCTTT.

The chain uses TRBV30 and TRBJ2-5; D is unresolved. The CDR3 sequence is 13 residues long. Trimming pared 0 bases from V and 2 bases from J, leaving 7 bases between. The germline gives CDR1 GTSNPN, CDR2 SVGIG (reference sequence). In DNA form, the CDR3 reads TGTGCCTGGAGTGTTTCGTCGCAAGAGACCCAGTACTTC. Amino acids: CAWSVSSQETQYF.

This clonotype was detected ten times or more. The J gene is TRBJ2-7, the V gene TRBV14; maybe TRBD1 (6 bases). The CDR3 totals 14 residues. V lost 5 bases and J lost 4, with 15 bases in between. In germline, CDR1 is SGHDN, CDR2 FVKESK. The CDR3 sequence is CASSSRDILYEQYF. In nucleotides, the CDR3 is TGTGCCAGCAGCAGCCGGGACATACTGTACGAGCAGTACTTC.

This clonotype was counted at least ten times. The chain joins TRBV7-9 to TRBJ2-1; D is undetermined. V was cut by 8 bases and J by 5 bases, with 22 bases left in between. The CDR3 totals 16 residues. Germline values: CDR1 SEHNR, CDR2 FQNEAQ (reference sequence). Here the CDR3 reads CASDESNLRRHNEQFF. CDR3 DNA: TGTGCCAGCGACGAATCGAACCTCAGGAGACACAATGAGCAGTTCTTC.

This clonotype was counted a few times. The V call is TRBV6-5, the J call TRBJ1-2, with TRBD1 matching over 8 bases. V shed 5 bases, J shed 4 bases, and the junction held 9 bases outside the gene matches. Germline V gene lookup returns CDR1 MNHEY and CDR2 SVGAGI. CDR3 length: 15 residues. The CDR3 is CASSNEVRGLYGYTF. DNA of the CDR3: TGTGCCAGCAGTAACGAGGTCAGGGGGCTCTATGGCTACACCTTC.

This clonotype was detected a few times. CDR3 nucleotides: TGTGCCAGCAGCGTGGACGTGGGGACGGGTGTGCAGTACTTC. Its protein is CASSVDVGTGVQYF. The gene calls are TRBV9 and TRBJ2-7; either TRBD1 or TRBD2 may fit D (5 bases each). V lost 2 bases, J lost 9 bases, and 18 bases lay in between. The V gene's germline CDR1 is SGDLS and CDR2 YYNGEE. The CDR3 runs to 14 residues.

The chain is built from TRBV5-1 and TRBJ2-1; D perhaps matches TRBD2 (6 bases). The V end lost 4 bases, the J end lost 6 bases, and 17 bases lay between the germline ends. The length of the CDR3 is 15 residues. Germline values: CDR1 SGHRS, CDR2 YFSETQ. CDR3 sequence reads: CASSPGGTQINEQFF. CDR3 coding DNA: TGCGCCAGCAGCCCGGGCGGGACCCAAATCAATGAGCAGTTCTTC.

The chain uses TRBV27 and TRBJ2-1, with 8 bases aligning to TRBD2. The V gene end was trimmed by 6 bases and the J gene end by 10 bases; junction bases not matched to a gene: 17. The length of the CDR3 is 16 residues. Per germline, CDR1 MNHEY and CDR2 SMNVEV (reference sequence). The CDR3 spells CASSHRPGLEVREQFF. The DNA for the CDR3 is TGTGCCAGCAGCCATAGACCGGGACTAGAGGTGAGGGAGCAGTTCTTC.